A single sample is the source of the 31 T cell receptor beta chains below, sequenced in a study of blood T cell repertoires in COVID-19. This table comes from immunoSEQ multiplex PCR, and its TCRdb copy is limited to in-frame clones, with some not included. Altogether about 100,000 clones are present, 84% being singletons, with the ten largest covering around 4.4%. Sequenced sample: peripheral blood. Receptor source: a human donor in a cohort sampled during active COVID-19.

A single count supports this clone. The V call is TRBV5-1, the J call TRBJ1-6, with 8 bases that match TRBD1. The CDR3 has 15 amino acids. With V trimmed by 4 bases and J by 5 bases, 5 bases remained unmatched. CDR1 is SGHRS, CDR2 YFSETQ, per germline. CDR3 DNA: TGCGCCAGCAGCGGGACGGGACAGGATAATTCACCCCTCCACTTT. It specifies CASSGTGQDNSPLHF.

The V and J genes are TRBV30 and TRBJ2-7, with 11 bases matching TRBD2. CDR3 length equals 13 residues. Germline V gives CDR1 GTSNPN, CDR2 SVGIG (reference sequence). In DNA form, the CDR3 reads TGTGCTCTCAGGTGGGCTAGCGGGGGGGAGCAGTACTTC. This gives the protein CALRWASGGEQYF.

This rearrangement joins TRBV12-3 or TRBV12-4 to TRBJ2-5; no clear D. CDR3 length: 11 residues. Deletions cut 4 bases from V and 7 bases from J, with 7 bases between. The CDR3 sequence is CASSSQRTQYF. CDR3 nucleotides: TGTGCCAGCAGTTCACAGAGGACCCAGTACTTC.

The chain recombines TRBV28 with TRBJ2-2; D may be TRBD2 (5 bases). Germline CDR1 reads MDHEN; CDR2 reads SYDVKM. Trimming removed 8 bases at V and 5 bases at J, with 12 bases between. The CDR3 loop spans 13 amino acids. Here the CDR3 DNA reads TGTGCCAGCGCGAGGGAAGTAACCGGGGAGCTGTTTTTT. Translated, it gives CASAREVTGELFF. Drawing the rest from reference TRBV28 and TRBJ2-2, the complete variable domain is DVKVTQSSRYLVKRTGEKVFLECVQDMDHENMFWYRQDPGLGLRLIYFSYDVKMKEKGDIPEGYSVSREKKERFSLILESASTNQTSMYLCASAREVTGELFFGEGSRLTVL.

The V gene is TRBV5-5, the J gene TRBJ2-7; D unclear. V lost 5 bases and J 2 bases, leaving 14 bases between the germline ends. Germline V lookup: CDR1 SGHKS, CDR2 YYEKEE (reference sequence). This CDR3 region has 14 residues. The CDR3: CASSWASLAYEQYF. Here the CDR3 DNA reads TGTGCCAGCAGTTGGGCCTCCCTGGCCTACGAGCAGTACTTC.

V gene TRBV24-1 combines with J gene TRBJ2-4; no definite D call. V gave up 4 bases and J gave up 4 bases, with 10 bases separating them. Germline loops: CDR1 KGHDR, CDR2 SFDVKD. CDR3 length equals 14 residues. The CDR3 region has the DNA TGTGCCACCAGTGACGGTGGTCTGAAAAACATTCAGTACTTC. Its translation is CATSDGGLKNIQYF.

The V call is TRBV27, the J call TRBJ2-7; 7 nucleotides align to TRBD2. CDR1 is MNHEY, CDR2 SMNVEV, per germline (reference sequence). V trimming: 2 bases; J trimming: 2 bases; junction bases outside the gene matches: 6. The CDR3 runs 15 residues. CDR3 loop: CASSLSWTSTYEQYF. The CDR3, as DNA: TGTGCCAGCAGTTTAAGTTGGACTAGTACCTACGAGCAGTACTTC.

This chain connects TRBV7-2 to TRBJ1-5; D perhaps matches TRBD1 (5 bases). The CDR3 extends over 15 amino acids. V was shortened by 6 bases and J by 6 bases, with 18 bases between the two germline ends. Germline lookup yields CDR1 SGHTA and CDR2 FQGNSA. The CDR3 DNA follows: TGTGCCAGCAGTTCCGTGGGGCAGGGCTCTCAGCCCCAGCATTTT. As protein: CASSSVGQGSQPQHF.

The rearrangement joins TRBV7-2 to TRBJ2-6, with 7 bases that match TRBD1. The CDR3 has 16 residues. Germline-derived CDR1 and CDR2 are SGHTA and FQGNSA. V shed 5 bases and J 2 bases; nucleotides not matched to a gene: 6. This chain's CDR3 is CASSPPTGTGANVLTF. The CDR3 region has the DNA TGTGCCAGCAGCCCCCCGACAGGGACTGGGGCCAACGTCCTGACTTTC.

The V and J genes are TRBV4-3 and TRBJ2-5; a possible D gene is TRBD2 (6 bases). Germline CDR1 and CDR2: LGHNA and YSLEER. CDR3 length: 15 residues. Trimming left V 1 base short and J 5 bases short, with 14 bases between. The CDR3 is CASSQVSGEGETQYF. The CDR3 coding sequence is TGCGCCAGCAGCCAAGTTTCGGGAGAGGGCGAGACCCAGTACTTC.

The gene calls are TRBV27 and TRBJ2-3; 7 bases are a match to TRBD2. The junction had 4 bases not matched to a gene; V was cut back by 3 bases and J by 7 bases. Germline V gene sequence: CDR1 MNHEY, CDR2 SMNVEV (reference sequence). The CDR3 extends over 13 amino acids. CDR3 loop: CASSLREQYTQYF. The CDR3, as DNA: TGTGCCAGCAGTTTGCGGGAGCAATATACGCAGTATTTT.

V is TRBV4-1 and J is TRBJ2-7, with D tentatively TRBD1 (6 bases). CDR3 length: 16 residues. Trimming took off 4 bases at V and 3 bases at J, with 19 bases between the two ends. Germline CDR1 and CDR2: MGHRA and YSYEKL. The CDR3 coding sequence is TGCGCCAGCAGCCTCCAAGGGGGAATGGGGGACTACGAGCAGTACTTC. It translates to CASSLQGGMGDYEQYF.

The rearrangement uses TRBV28 and TRBJ2-1, with D perhaps matching TRBD1 (6 bases). The CDR3 consists of 15 residues. Trimming took off 6 bases at V and 2 bases at J, with 14 bases between the two ends. CDR1 MDHEN and CDR2 SYDVKM come from the germline V gene. CDR3 in amino acids: CASSPQGNPYNEQFF. The CDR3 region has the DNA TGTGCCAGCAGCCCACAGGGCAATCCCTACAATGAGCAGTTCTTC.

The CDR3 loop is CASSPKYLGAYEQYV. For the CDR3, the DNA is TGTGCCAGCAGCCCGAAATACCTCGGGGCCTACGAGCAGTACGTC. V usage is TRBV21-1 and J usage is TRBJ2-7; the table calls TRBD2, which could not be checked here. TRBV21-1 is noted as a pseudogene. This CDR3 has 15 amino acids.

This sequence joins TRBV28 and TRBJ2-7; D not resolved. V gave up 6 bases and J gave up 6 bases, with 12 bases separating them. The CDR3 spans 12 residues. From germline, CDR1 is MDHEN and CDR2 SYDVKM. The CDR3 here is CASRPNPREQYF. The CDR3, as DNA: TGTGCCAGCAGACCTAATCCCCGCGAGCAGTACTTC.

The V gene is TRBV5-1, the J gene TRBJ2-7; D uncertain. The V and J ends lost 1 base and 3 bases respectively, with 8 bases between them. The CDR3 has 13 residues. Germline V gene lookup returns CDR1 SGHRS and CDR2 YFSETQ. CDR3 region: CASSLWASYEQYF. CDR3 DNA: TGCGCCAGCAGCTTGTGGGCCAGCTACGAGCAGTACTTC. Full variable domain (remainder filled in from reference TRBV5-1 and TRBJ2-7): KAGVTQTPRYLIKTRGQQVTLSCSPISGHRSVSWYQQTPGQGLQFLFEYFSETQRNKGNFPGRFSGRQFSNSRSEMNVSTLELGDSALYLCASSLWASYEQYFGPGTRLTVT.

The chain has TRBV11-2 and TRBJ2-1; D unclear. The CDR3 has 14 amino acids. V was pared by 5 bases and J by 9 bases, with 17 bases between. The V gene's germline CDR1 is SGHAT and CDR2 FQNNGV. As DNA, the CDR3 is TGTGCCAGCAGCCCAAAATCCCCCACCGGTGAGCAGTTCTTC. Its protein is CASSPKSPTGEQFF. Combining the CDR3 with reference TRBV11-2 and TRBJ2-1 gives the whole variable domain EAGVAQSPRYKIIEKRQSVAFWCNPISGHATLYWYQQILGQGPKLLIQFQNNGVVDDSQLPKDRFSAERLKGVDSTLKIQPAKLEDSAVYLCASSPKSPTGEQFFGPGTRLTVL.

V and J are TRBV6-2 or TRBV6-3 and TRBJ1-1, with TRBD1 as a possible D gene (5 bases). CDR1 is MNHEY, CDR2 SVGEGT, per germline. V was pared by 0 bases and J by 3 bases, with 17 bases between. The CDR3 spans 17 residues. The CDR3 sequence: CASSYSTEYEGDTEAFF. CDR3 sequence (DNA): TGTGCCAGCAGTTACTCGACAGAGTACGAAGGGGACACTGAAGCTTTCTTT.

A word on this clone: A clone one base away is much larger, so this may be a read error. The CDR3 loop reads CASSVGLAGADTQYF. Here the CDR3 DNA reads TGTGCCAGCAGCGTAGGGCTAGCGGGAGCAGATACGCAGTATTTT. V and J are TRBV9 and TRBJ2-3; 10 bases are a match to TRBD2. Looked up from germline, CDR1 is SGDLS and CDR2 is YYNGEE. The trim removed 0 bases at V and 4 bases at J, leaving 2 bases unmatched. The CDR3 is made up of 15 amino acids. Full variable domain (remainder filled in from reference TRBV9 and TRBJ2-3): DSGVTQTPKHLITATGQRVTLRCSPRSGDLSVYWYQQSLDQGLQFLIQYYNGEERAKGNILERFSAQQFPDLHSELNLSSLELGDSALYFCASSVGLAGADTQYFGPGTRLTVL.

This chain connects TRBV25-1 to TRBJ2-3; 12 nucleotides match TRBD2. Losses at the gene ends were 5 bases for V and 5 bases for J; bases not matched to a gene: 8. The CDR3 contains 16 residues. Germline V gives CDR1 MGHDK, CDR2 SYGVNS. CDR3 sequence: CASSRASGRVGDTQYF. The CDR3 DNA is TGTGCCAGCAGTAGGGCTAGCGGGAGGGTTGGAGATACGCAGTATTTT. The variable domain in full, with the rest retrieved from reference TRBV25-1 and TRBJ2-3, is EADIYQTPRYLVIGTGKKITLECSQTMGHDKMYWYQQDPGMELHLIHYSYGVNSTEKGDLSSESTVSRIRTEHFPLTLESARPSHTSQYLCASSRASGRVGDTQYFGPGTRLTVL.

The chain links TRBV20-1 to TRBJ2-5, with 9 bases matching TRBD2. The junction had 4 bases not matched to a gene; V was cut back by 3 bases and J by 2 bases. The CDR3 length is 14 residues. Germline V gives CDR1 DFQATT, CDR2 SNEGSKA (reference sequence). The CDR3 reads CSASRLAVQETQYF. The CDR3 DNA sequence: TGCAGTGCTAGTAGACTAGCGGTACAAGAGACCCAGTACTTC.

The V call is TRBV28, the J call TRBJ1-2; 11 nucleotides agree with TRBD1. The germline CDR1 and CDR2 sequences are MDHEN and SYDVKM. The CDR3 totals 14 residues. The junction had 4 bases not matched to a gene; V was cut back by 7 bases and J by 3 bases. This CDR3 reads CASIMGQGDYGYTF. CDR3 in DNA: TGTGCCAGCATTATGGGACAGGGGGACTATGGCTACACCTTC.

This chain uses TRBV4-1 with TRBJ1-1; 7 nucleotides line up with TRBD1. The CDR3 is made up of 15 amino acids. J gave up 1 base and V 2 bases, and 4 bases lay outside the gene matches. Looked up from germline, CDR1 is MGHRA and CDR2 is YSYEKL. CDR3: CASSQQGGQNTEAFF. DNA of the CDR3: TGCGCCAGCAGCCAACAAGGGGGCCAGAACACTGAAGCTTTCTTT.

The gene calls are TRBV7-2 and TRBJ1-3; the D is unclear. The V end was cut by 2 bases, the J end by 0 bases, with 11 bases between. The CDR3 length is 16 residues. Looked up from germline, CDR1 is SGHTA and CDR2 is FQGNSA. CDR3 nucleotides: TGTGCCAGCAGCTTATTAAGCACCCGCTCTGGAAACACCATATATTTT. Its translation: CASSLLSTRSGNTIYF.

The rearrangement joins TRBV7-9 to TRBJ2-7, with D perhaps matching TRBD1 (6 bases). The CDR3 totals 17 residues. The ends were cut back, 4 bases at V and 2 bases at J, with 21 bases in the middle. Germline V gene data show CDR1 as SEHNR and CDR2 as FQNEAQ (reference sequence). CDR3 region: CASSSPPGAAGTYEQYF. The CDR3 DNA follows: TGTGCCAGCAGCTCTCCCCCAGGGGCGGCAGGAACCTACGAGCAGTACTTC.

The chain links TRBV19 to TRBJ1-5; D not certain. The V end lost 5 bases, the J end lost 7 bases, and 12 bases lay between the germline ends. CDR3 length: 13 residues. CDR1 LNHDA and CDR2 SQIVND come from the germline V gene (reference sequence). The CDR3, as DNA: TGTGCCAGTAGTGCCGGGCGAGGGCAGCCCCAGCATTTT. It yields the protein CASSAGRGQPQHF.

This clone has just one count. The rearrangement joins TRBV27 to TRBJ2-1; 7 bases are shared with TRBD1. The CDR3 extends over 18 amino acids. Germline CDR1 and CDR2: MNHEY and SMNVEV (reference sequence). V shed 5 bases and J 9 bases; nucleotides not matched to a gene: 22. The CDR3 bases are TGTGCCAGCAGTCCCAGAAACGACAGGGTGCCTTATGGGGGTGAGCAGTTCTTC. It translates to CASSPRNDRVPYGGEQFF.

The chain has TRBV3-1 (or the pseudogene TRBV3-2) and TRBJ2-4; TRBD1 matches 8 bases. This CDR3 is built from 14 residues. Losses at the gene ends were 11 bases for V and 0 bases for J; bases not matched to a gene: 6. Germline CDR1 and CDR2: LGHDT and YNNKEL (reference sequence). DNA for the CDR3: TGTGCCTGCACGGGACAGGTAGCCAAAAACATTCAGTACTTC. Translated, it gives CACTGQVAKNIQYF.

This clone appeared once. The rearrangement joins TRBV19 to TRBJ2-3; 10 bases line up with TRBD2. CDR1 is LNHDA and CDR2 is SQIVND in the germline V gene (reference sequence). The CDR3 sequence is 18 residues long. V was pared by 5 bases and J by 0 bases, with 11 bases of the junction left unmatched. For the CDR3, the DNA is TGTGCCAGTAGTCCCTCCCGGGCTAGCGGGAGTAGCACAGATACGCAGTATTTT. The encoded protein is CASSPSRASGSSTDTQYF.

The count of this clone is one. The V gene is TRBV5-7, the J gene TRBJ2-7, with TRBD2 matching over 10 bases. TRBV5-7 is assigned to the ORF class and has an uncertain function. The V and J ends lost 0 bases and 2 bases, in that order; junction bases with no gene match: 5. This CDR3 comprises 16 residues. The chain's CDR3 is CASSLASAGGPYEQYV. CDR3 sequence (DNA): TGTGCCAGCAGCTTGGCTTCAGCGGGAGGGCCCTACGAGCAGTACGTC.

The V call is TRBV7-6, the J call TRBJ2-5; 10 bases line up with TRBD1. The germline V gene encodes CDR1 SGHVS and CDR2 FNYEAQ. The CDR3 loop spans 15 amino acids. Unmatched junction bases numbered 4, after V lost 3 bases and J lost 3 bases. The CDR3 sequence: CASSLTTGGEETQYF. The CDR3 region has the DNA TGTGCCAGCAGCTTGACGACAGGGGGCGAAGAGACCCAGTACTTC.